One T cell receptor beta chain is described in this entry. The CDR3 covers 13 residues. Germline-derived CDR1 and CDR2 are MDHEN and SYDVKM. Trimming pared 5 bases from V and 2 bases from J, leaving 7 bases between. The sample belongs to a study of PD-L1 blockade in urothelial cancer. This table comes from immunoSEQ multiplex PCR, and its TCRdb copy is limited to in-frame clones, with some not included. The sample has about 36,000 clones, roughly 82% seen once. As for time point: peripheral blood 6 weeks after treatment start. This sequence joins TRBV28 and TRBJ1-5; D is unclear. The starting material was PBMCs, obtained around atezolizumab (anti-PD-L1) treatment. The receptor was isolated from a man between 40 and 49 years old with urothelial cancer. CDR3 residues: CASSQQGNQPQHF. DNA of the CDR3: TGTGCCAGCAGTCAGCAGGGCAATCAGCCCCAGCATTTT.